This T cell receptor (beta chain) comes out of a study of blood T cell repertoires in COVID-19. In the study overall: Both acute and convalescent COVID-19 samples were obtained from the United States, Italy and Spain.

Methods used by the authors: Amplification from reference gene primers served as the basis for estimated nucleated cell counts. Libraries were prepared by immunoSEQ multiplex PCR; TCRdb keeps only in-frame clonotypes and omits some of them. The D gene and trimming were derived from the DNA, and the V and J assignments and clone size from that table. The data show around 95,000 clones, roughly nine tenths seen once. With 4 bases removed from V and 5 bases from J, the gap between germline ends came to 17 bases. In germline, CDR1 is GTSNPN, CDR2 SVGIG (reference sequence). The CDR3 has 14 amino acids. This chain links TRBV30 with TRBJ2-5, with D possibly being TRBD2 (6 bases). Sequences were obtained from peripheral blood. The TCR originated in a man aged 50-59 years with active COVID-19. The CDR3 loop reads CAWTRRGLGETQYF. CDR3 sequence (DNA): TGTGCCTGGACTAGACGGGGACTGGGGGAGACCCAGTACTTC.